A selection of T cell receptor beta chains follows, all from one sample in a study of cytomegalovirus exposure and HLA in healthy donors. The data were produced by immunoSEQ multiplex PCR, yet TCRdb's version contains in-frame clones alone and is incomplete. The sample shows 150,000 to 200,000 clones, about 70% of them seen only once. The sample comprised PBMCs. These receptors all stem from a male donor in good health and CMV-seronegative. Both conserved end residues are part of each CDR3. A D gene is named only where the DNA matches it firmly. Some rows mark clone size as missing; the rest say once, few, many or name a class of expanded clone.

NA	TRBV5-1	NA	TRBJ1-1	TGCGCCAGCAGCTTGGTTTTGGACCTCAGCGGGAACACTGAAGCTTTCTTT	CASSLVLDLSGNTEAFF
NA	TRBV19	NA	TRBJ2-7	TGTGCCAGTAGCACTTCAGGCGACAGGACCTACGAGCAGTACTTC	CASSTSGDRTYEQYF
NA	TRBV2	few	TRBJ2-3	TGTGCCAGCAGTGATGTTCGGCCAGGGCGCACAGATACGCAGTATTTT	CASSDVRPGRTDTQYF
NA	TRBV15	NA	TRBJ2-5	TGTGCCACCAGCAGAGATATAAAACCCGGGGAGACCCAGTACTTC	CATSRDIKPGETQYF
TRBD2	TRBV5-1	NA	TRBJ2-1	TGCGCCAGCAGCGCAGCAACTAGCGGGAGTGGTGCTGAGCAGTTCTTC	CASSAATSGSGAEQFF
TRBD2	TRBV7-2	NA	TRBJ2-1	TGTGCCAGCAGCCTTCTTAGCGGGAGAGGGGGCAATGAGCAGTTCTTC	CASSLLSGRGGNEQFF
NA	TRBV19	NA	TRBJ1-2	TGTGCCAGCCTAAGGAGGAATGGCTATGGCTACACCTTC	CASLRRNGYGYTF
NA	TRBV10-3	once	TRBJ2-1	TGTGCCATCAGTGCCAGGGGGGACAATGAGCAGTTCTTC	CAISARGDNEQFF
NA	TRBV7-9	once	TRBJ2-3	TGTGCCAGATCCGGGGGCACAGATACGCAGTATTTT	CARSGGTDTQYF
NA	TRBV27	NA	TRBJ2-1	TGTGCCAGCAGTTTAGGAACAGGGTGGGATGAGCAGTTCTTC	CASSLGTGWDEQFF
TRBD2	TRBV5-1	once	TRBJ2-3	TGCGCCAGCAGTAGCCAGGGACTAGCTGGGAAAGATACGCAGTATTTT	CASSSQGLAGKDTQYF
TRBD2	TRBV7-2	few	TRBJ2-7	TGTGCCAGCAGCCTGCGGACTAGCATCTACGAGCAGTACTTC	CASSLRTSIYEQYF
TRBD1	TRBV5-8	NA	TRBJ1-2	TGTGCCAGCAGCCCGAACTACCGGGACAGGGGGCTGGGCTACACCTTC	CASSPNYRDRGLGYTF
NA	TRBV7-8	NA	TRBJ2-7	TGTGCCAGCAGCTTAGGGCTAGGCTCCTACGAGCAGTACTTC	CASSLGLGSYEQYF
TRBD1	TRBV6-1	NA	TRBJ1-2	TGTGCCAGCTCGAACATTAGATTCGGGACAGGGATGCACACCTTC	CASSNIRFGTGMHTF
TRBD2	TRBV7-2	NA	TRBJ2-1	TGTGCCAGCAGCTTTTACCGGACTAGCGGGAGGACGGAGGCGTTCTTC	CASSFYRTSGRTEAFF
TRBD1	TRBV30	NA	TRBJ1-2	TGTGCCTCTCCGGCCGGGACAGGGGCTGGCTACACCTTC	CASPAGTGAGYTF
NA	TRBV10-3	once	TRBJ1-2	TGTGCCATCAGTGACGGGGGGGGGTATGGCTACACCTTC	CAISDGGGYGYTF
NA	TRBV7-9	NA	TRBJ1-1	TGTTCCTTCGAATCCGCGGAAGCTTTCTTT	CSFESAEAFF
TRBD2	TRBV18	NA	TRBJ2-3	TGTGCCAGCTCGCAACTAGCGGGGGGCTCAGATACGCAGTATTTT	CASSQLAGGSDTQYF
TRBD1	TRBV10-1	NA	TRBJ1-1	TGCGCCAGCAGTGAGCAACCACAGGGGGCGCACACTGAAGCTTTCTTT	CASSEQPQGAHTEAFF
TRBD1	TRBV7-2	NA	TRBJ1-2	TGTGCCAGCAGCTACGGGACAGGGGGCGGTAACTATGGCTACACCTTC	CASSYGTGGGNYGYTF
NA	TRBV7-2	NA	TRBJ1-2	TGTGCCAGCAGCGTAGACAGGTCCCATGGCTACACCTTC	CASSVDRSHGYTF
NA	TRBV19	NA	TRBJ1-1	TGTGCCAGTAGTATATTCGACACCTCCACTGAAGCTTTCTTT	CASSIFDTSTEAFF
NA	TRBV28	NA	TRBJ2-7	TGTGCCAGCAGTACCACCCCCCCCAGGGCTAGGGATTACGAGCAGTACTTC	CASSTTPPRARDYEQYF
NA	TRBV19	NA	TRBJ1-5	TGTGCCAGTAGTATACAGGAAGTGAGCAATCAGCCCCAGCATTTT	CASSIQEVSNQPQHF